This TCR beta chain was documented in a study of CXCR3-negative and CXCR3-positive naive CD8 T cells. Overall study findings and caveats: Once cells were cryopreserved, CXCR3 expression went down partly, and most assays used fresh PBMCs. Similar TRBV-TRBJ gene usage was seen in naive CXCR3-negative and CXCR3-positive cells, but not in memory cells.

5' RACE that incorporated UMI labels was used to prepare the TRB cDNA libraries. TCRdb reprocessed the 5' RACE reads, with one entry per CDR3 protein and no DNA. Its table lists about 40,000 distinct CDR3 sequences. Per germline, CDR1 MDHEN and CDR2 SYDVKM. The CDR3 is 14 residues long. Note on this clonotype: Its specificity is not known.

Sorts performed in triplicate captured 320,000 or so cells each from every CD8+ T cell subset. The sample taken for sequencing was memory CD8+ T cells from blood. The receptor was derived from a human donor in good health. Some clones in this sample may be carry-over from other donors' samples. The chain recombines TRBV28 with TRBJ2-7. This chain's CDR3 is CASSSTGILYEQYF.